The 30 T cell receptor beta chains listed next were all sequenced from one sample in a study of healthy donors' naive CD4 and CD8 T cells. Each TCR library used 500 ng of total RNA and a linear amplification protocol. TCRdb independently ran MiXCR on the reads; one entry per CDR3 protein. Of roughly 200,000 distinct CDR3 sequences listed, nearly 75% are singletons. Sequencing was done on a sample of naive CD4+ and CD8+ T cells sorted from blood, pooled from several donors. Every receptor here comes from a pool of human donors in good health; the sample pools cells from several healthy donors.

The CDR3 protein is CSARDLGGQSTGELFF. In nucleotides, the CDR3 is TGCAGTGCTAGAGATTTAGGAGGACAGAGCACCGGGGAGCTGTTTTTT. J is TRBJ2-2 and V is TRBV20-1, with D perhaps matching TRBD1 (6 bases). In germline, CDR1 is DFQATT, CDR2 SNEGSKA (reference sequence). V lost 0 bases, J lost 4 bases, and 15 bases lay in between. There are 16 residues in the CDR3.

The chain employs TRBV6-1 and TRBJ1-2, with D perhaps TRBD1 (5 bases). Germline values: CDR1 MNHNS, CDR2 SASEGT. The V and J ends lost 2 bases and 3 bases respectively, with 13 bases between them. CDR3 length equals 15 residues. The CDR3 sequence is CASSERGVTYYGYTF. CDR3 in DNA: TGTGCCAGCAGTGAACGGGGGGTAACCTACTATGGCTACACCTTC.

This clonotype was observed a single time. The CDR3 sequence is CASRRTGENSPLHF. The CDR3, as DNA: TGTGCCAGCAGGAGGACAGGGGAGAATTCACCCCTCCACTTT. The V and J genes are TRBV6-2 or TRBV6-3 and TRBJ1-6, with 9 bases matching TRBD1. CDR1 MNHEY and CDR2 SVGEGT come from the germline V gene. The V gene end was trimmed by 6 bases and the J gene end by 7 bases; junction bases not matched to a gene: 4. The CDR3 extends over 14 amino acids.

V is TRBV11-1 and J is TRBJ2-4; the D is unclear. Germline V gives CDR1 SGHAT, CDR2 FQDESV (reference sequence). The CDR3 contains 15 residues. Trimming took 5 bases from V and 9 from J, leaving 20 bases between them. The CDR3 DNA reads as TGTGCCAGCAGCGGCGCCTCGAGCCTCCATTCCATTCAGTACTTC. Its translation: CASSGASSLHSIQYF.

The genes are TRBV29-1 and TRBJ2-3, with D perhaps matching TRBD1 (6 bases). Germline CDR1 and CDR2: SQVTM and ANQGSEA. The CDR3 is made up of 14 amino acids. Between the trimmed V and J ends, which lost 0 bases and 0 bases, there was a span of 7 bases. CDR3 nucleotides: TGCAGCGTTGAAGACAGGGGTAGCACAGATACGCAGTATTTT. It is translated as CSVEDRGSTDTQYF.

The V call is TRBV6-5, the J call TRBJ2-2, with D maybe TRBD2 (5 bases). Deletions cut 2 bases from V and 3 bases from J, with 10 bases between. The CDR3 covers 15 residues. The germline V gene encodes CDR1 MNHEY and CDR2 SVGAGI. CDR3 residues: CASSYVRADTGELFF. The CDR3 DNA sequence: TGTGCCAGCAGTTACGTGAGGGCGGACACCGGGGAGCTGTTTTTT.

This rearrangement joins TRBV28 to TRBJ1-5; D gene uncertain. Trimming left V 6 bases short and J 9 bases short, with 9 bases between. There are 11 residues in the CDR3. From germline, CDR1 is MDHEN and CDR2 SYDVKM. The CDR3 here is CASSLRPPQHF. CDR3 bases: TGTGCCAGCAGCCTCCGTCCGCCCCAGCATTTT.

This chain uses TRBV10-3 with TRBJ1-1, with 11 bases matching TRBD1. V lost 6 bases to trimming and J lost 3 bases; unmatched junction nucleotides: 9. CDR3 size: 16 residues. The germline CDR1 and CDR2 sequences are ENHRY and SYGVKD. The CDR3 region has the DNA TGTGCCATCAGCGCCTGGACAGGGGGCGAGGACACTGAAGCTTTCTTT. Residues: CAISAWTGGEDTEAFF.

V gene TRBV27 combines with J gene TRBJ2-3; D tentatively reads TRBD1 or TRBD2 (5 bases each). Germline-derived CDR1 and CDR2 are MNHEY and SMNVEV (reference sequence). V dropped 6 bases and J dropped 0 bases, with 10 bases sitting between them. The CDR3 has 14 amino acids. The CDR3 loop reads CASSRDLSTDTQYF. CDR3 sequence (DNA): TGTGCCAGCAGCAGGGACCTGAGCACAGATACGCAGTATTTT.

The chain joins TRBV6-6 to TRBJ2-7; 15 bases align to TRBD2. The CDR3 spans 15 residues. Germline V gene lookup returns CDR1 MNHNY and CDR2 SVGAGI (reference sequence). The V segment lost 7 bases and the J segment 4 bases; nucleotides outside the gene matches: 5. The CDR3 DNA is TGTGCCAGCACCTCCGGGACTAGCGGGAGGTACGAGCAGTACTTC. It is translated as CASTSGTSGRYEQYF.

The rearrangement links TRBV28 to TRBJ2-1; D gene ambiguous. V lost 2 bases and J lost 3, with 8 bases in between. The CDR3 loop spans 14 amino acids. Per the germline V gene, CDR1 is MDHEN and CDR2 is SYDVKM. The CDR3, as DNA: TGTGCCAGCAGTTTACAGGTGTTCTACAATGAGCAGTTCTTC. This encodes CASSLQVFYNEQFF.

This clonotype appeared once. This rearrangement joins TRBV24-1 to TRBJ2-3; D is ambiguous. The CDR3 contains 12 residues. Germline values: CDR1 KGHDR, CDR2 SFDVKD. The germline V and J ends were trimmed by 3 bases and 4 bases, with 4 bases remaining between them. Here the CDR3 DNA reads TGTGCCACCAGTGATAACCCAGATACGCAGTATTTT. As protein: CATSDNPDTQYF.

The chain is built from TRBV6-2 or TRBV6-3 and TRBJ2-7; 10 bases match TRBD2. Looked up from germline, CDR1 is MNHEY and CDR2 is SVGEGT. The CDR3 contains 15 residues. The V gene end was trimmed by 10 bases and the J gene end by 2 bases; junction bases not matched to a gene: 11. The CDR3 loop is CANSKGTSETYEQYF. The CDR3 DNA reads as TGTGCCAACAGCAAAGGGACTAGCGAGACCTACGAGCAGTACTTC.

This clonotype was counted a single time. The chain has TRBV11-1 and TRBJ2-1; a possible D gene is TRBD1 (6 bases). This CDR3 contains 18 residues. V lost 3 bases to trimming and J lost 0 bases, with 18 bases between them. Germline values: CDR1 SGHAT, CDR2 FQDESV (reference sequence). The DNA of the CDR3 is TGTGCCAGCAGCTTTGCATCCGGGACACCGAGCTCCTACAATGAGCAGTTCTTC. Translating it yields CASSFASGTPSSYNEQFF.

The V call is TRBV6-1, the J call TRBJ1-1; 7 positions match TRBD1. The CDR3 runs to 14 residues. V gave up 6 bases and J gave up 1 base; unmatched junction bases: 5. Germline V CDR1 and CDR2: MNHNS, SASEGT. The CDR3 DNA sequence: TGTGCCAGCAGCGGGACAGCTGGGAACACTGAAGCTTTCTTT. The encoded protein is CASSGTAGNTEAFF.

V and J are TRBV19 and TRBJ1-1; 7 positions agree with TRBD1. Germline CDR1 is LNHDA and CDR2 is SQIVND (reference sequence). The CDR3 spans 15 residues. The V gene end was trimmed by 7 bases and the J gene end by 1 base; junction bases not matched to a gene: 9. CDR3 DNA sequence: TGTGCCAGTACCGAGGACAGGTGGGCGAACACTGAAGCTTTCTTT. Its translation: CASTEDRWANTEAFF.

This clonotype was counted a few times. The genes are TRBV29-1 and TRBJ2-7; the D is unclear. Trimming removed 0 bases at V and 0 bases at J, with 9 bases between. Per germline, CDR1 SQVTM and CDR2 ANQGSEA. The CDR3 covers 14 residues. CDR3 region: CSVEEAENSYEQYF. CDR3 DNA: TGCAGCGTTGAAGAAGCAGAGAACTCCTACGAGCAGTACTTC.

This clonotype was seen a few times. J is TRBJ1-1 and V is TRBV29-1; maybe TRBD1 (5 bases). This CDR3 contains 13 residues. Germline CDR1 and CDR2: SQVTM and ANQGSEA. V lost 6 bases and J 2 bases, leaving 13 bases between the germline ends. The CDR3 DNA reads as TGCAGCGTAACCGGGACCGTAAACACTGAAGCTTTCTTT. It encodes CSVTGTVNTEAFF.

The rearrangement joins TRBV2 to TRBJ2-7, with a tentative D call TRBD2 (6 bases). Between the trimmed V and J ends, which lost 2 bases and 0 bases, there was a span of 32 bases. The CDR3 has 22 residues. Germline assignment: CDR1 SNHLY and CDR2 FYNNEI. The CDR3 region is CASSEPKPSMAGRPFYSYEQYF. The CDR3 DNA is TGTGCCAGCAGTGAACCAAAACCCTCAATGGCGGGACGGCCCTTCTACTCCTACGAGCAGTACTTC.

V and J are TRBV6-5 and TRBJ2-3; maybe TRBD2 (6 bases). Germline V lookup: CDR1 MNHEY, CDR2 SVGAGI. The CDR3 is 16 amino acids. Trimming shortened V by 6 bases and J by 4 bases, and 20 bases separated the two germline ends. The CDR3 is CASSPRSGPGADTQYF. CDR3 in DNA: TGTGCCAGCAGCCCCAGGAGCGGCCCGGGAGCAGATACGCAGTATTTT.

The rearrangement joins TRBV5-4 to TRBJ2-2; the D gene could be TRBD1 or TRBD2 (6 bases each). CDR3 length: 14 residues. Germline CDR1 reads SGHNT; CDR2 reads YYREEE (reference sequence). The ends were cut back, 6 bases at V and 7 bases at J, with 16 bases in the middle. The CDR3 here is CASTKQGLDGELFF. The CDR3 bases are TGTGCCAGCACCAAACAGGGACTCGACGGGGAGCTGTTTTTT. Combining the CDR3 with reference TRBV5-4 and TRBJ2-2 gives the whole variable domain ETGVTQSPTHLIKTRGQQVTLRCSSQSGHNTVSWYQQALGQGPQFIFQYYREEENGRGNFPPRFSGLQFPNYSSELNVNALELDDSALYLCASTKQGLDGELFFGEGSRLTVL.

The chain links TRBV19 to TRBJ1-1; D not resolved. V lost 4 bases to trimming and J lost 7 bases, with 13 bases between them. The CDR3 runs to 13 residues. Looked up from germline, CDR1 is LNHDA and CDR2 is SQIVND (reference sequence). Here the CDR3 DNA reads TGTGCCAGTAGTACCCTCACGCCGGGTGAAGCTTTCTTT. Its protein product is CASSTLTPGEAFF.

The chain has TRBV19 and TRBJ1-1; D call uncertain. Germline V CDR1 and CDR2: LNHDA, SQIVND (reference sequence). CDR3 size: 11 residues. V lost 9 bases to trimming and J lost 6 bases, with 11 bases between them. The CDR3: CASQGWAEAFF. In DNA, the CDR3 is TGTGCCAGCCAAGGTTGGGCTGAAGCTTTCTTT. Variable domain in full (rest from reference TRBV19 and TRBJ1-1): DGGITQSPKYLFRKEGQNVTLSCEQNLNHDAMYWYRQDPGQGLRLIYYSQIVNDFQKGDIAEGYSVSREKKESFPLTVTSAQKNPTAFYLCASQGWAEAFFGQGTRLTVV.

The chain has TRBV6-2 or TRBV6-3 and TRBJ1-2, with D hard to call. The CDR3 is 14 residues long. Trimming removed 5 bases at V and 4 bases at J, with 14 bases between. Germline assignment: CDR1 MNHEY and CDR2 SVGEGT. CDR3 in DNA: TGTGCCAGCAGTCCCGACGGGAACCTCTATGGCTACACCTTC. It translates to CASSPDGNLYGYTF.

The J gene is TRBJ1-1, the V gene TRBV7-9, with D unresolved. CDR1 and CDR2 (germline): SEHNR, FQNEAQ (reference sequence). The CDR3 spans 12 residues. V dropped 10 bases and J dropped 5 bases, with 14 bases sitting between them. The DNA of the CDR3 is TGTGCCATTGTAGGCCTGGGTACTGAAGCTTTCTTT. Encoded protein: CAIVGLGTEAFF.

V and J are TRBV27 and TRBJ1-2; possibly TRBD1 for D (5 bases). The CDR3 is made up of 14 amino acids. Per the germline V gene, CDR1 is MNHEY and CDR2 is SMNVEV (reference sequence). V lost 2 bases and J 6 bases, leaving 13 bases between the germline ends. CDR3 sequence (DNA): TGTGCCAGCAGTTTAGCCGACAGCGCAGATGGCTACACCTTC. Its protein product is CASSLADSADGYTF.

The chain employs TRBV20-1 and TRBJ2-7; unclear D gene. Trimming shortened V by 0 bases and J by 5 bases, and 17 bases separated the two germline ends. Germline CDR1 and CDR2: DFQATT and SNEGSKA (reference sequence). The CDR3 has 15 amino acids. CDR3 DNA sequence: TGCAGTGCTAGAGATCGGGCCACTCATTGGAACGAGCAGTACTTC. Translation gives CSARDRATHWNEQYF.

This clonotype was counted only a few times. The chain has TRBV27 and TRBJ2-7; either TRBD1 or TRBD2 may fit D (5 bases each). Per the germline V gene, CDR1 is MNHEY and CDR2 is SMNVEV (reference sequence). The CDR3 has 14 amino acids. V shed 2 bases and J shed 4 bases, with 12 bases lying between them. The DNA for the CDR3 is TGTGCCAGCAGTTTACGGGGCCCCGGTTACGAGCAGTACTTC. Translated, it gives CASSLRGPGYEQYF.

The gene calls are TRBV29-1 and TRBJ2-1; 7 bases map to TRBD1. The ends lost 3 bases at V and 1 base at J; junction bases unmatched: 3. The CDR3 sequence is 14 residues long. Germline CDR1 is SQVTM and CDR2 is ANQGSEA. CDR3 nucleotides: TGCAGCGTTGAGGAACAGGGGTCCTACAATGAGCAGTTCTTC. Translated: CSVEEQGSYNEQFF.

The chain carries TRBV29-1 and TRBJ2-7; D uncertain. Trimming shortened V by 6 bases and J by 3 bases, and 9 bases separated the two germline ends. This CDR3 has 11 amino acids. CDR1 is SQVTM, CDR2 ANQGSEA, per germline. The CDR3 bases are TGCAGCGTCCATTTCGGCTACGAGCAGTACTTC. It specifies CSVHFGYEQYF.